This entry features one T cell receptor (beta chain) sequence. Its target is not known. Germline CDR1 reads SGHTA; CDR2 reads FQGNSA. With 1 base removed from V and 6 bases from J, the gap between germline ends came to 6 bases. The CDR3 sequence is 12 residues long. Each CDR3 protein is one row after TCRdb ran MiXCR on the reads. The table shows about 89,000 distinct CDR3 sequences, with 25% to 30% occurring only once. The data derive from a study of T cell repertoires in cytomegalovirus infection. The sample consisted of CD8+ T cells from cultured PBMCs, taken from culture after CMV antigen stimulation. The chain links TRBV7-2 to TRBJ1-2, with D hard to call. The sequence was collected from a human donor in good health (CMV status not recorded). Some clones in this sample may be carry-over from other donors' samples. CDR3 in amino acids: CASSLVADGYTF. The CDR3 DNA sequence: TGTGCCAGCAGCTTAGTAGCCGATGGCTACACCTTC.